This T cell receptor beta chain was sequenced for a study of blood T cell repertoires in COVID-19. Profiling relied on immunoSEQ multiplex PCR, and the TCRdb table lists in-frame clones only, not all of them. The repertoire holds about 220,000 clones, with around 80% as singletons. Trimming shortened V by 2 bases and J by 5 bases, and 5 bases separated the two germline ends. The CDR3 consists of 12 residues. Germline V gene sequence: CDR1 SGHNT, CDR2 YENEEA. The clonotype originates from a woman aged 70-85 years with acute or convalescent COVID-19. This rearrangement joins TRBV11-3 to TRBJ2-3; tentative D call: TRBD2 (5 bases). The sequenced sample was peripheral blood. CDR3 in DNA: TGTGCCAGCAGCTTAAGCGGAGATACGCAGTATTTT. Protein sequence: CASSLSGDTQYF.